This entry describes one T cell receptor (beta chain). The clone's antigen remains unknown. No base quality values were provided; no much bigger clone lies one nucleotide off. The cohort consisted of 600 to 750 healthy bone marrow donors. At the time of sampling, all cohort members were nominally healthy, though unrecorded immune exposures were likely present. The donor was CMV seropositive and was included in the group of 250 to 350 seropositive cohort members. A peripheral blood sample was provided by each donor, and peripheral blood mononuclear cells were used for TCR beta sequencing. The Qiagen DNeasy Blood Extraction Kit was used to extract genomic DNA from the blood cell samples. Libraries were constructed by the immunoSEQ multiplex PCR assay. For the multiplex PCR, a mixture combining 60 forward primers for TCR Vbeta segments and 13 reverse primers for TCR Jbeta segments was used. The CDR3 region of rearranged TCR beta genes was amplified from genomic DNA with a multiplex PCR assay. The amplified TCR beta libraries were sequenced on the Illumina HiSeq System as 87-base-pair reads. As for how the authors treated the data: A later analysis tallied approximately 87 million unique TCR beta chains across the 700 or so repertoires, and around 10 million of those chains were shared by two or more donors. Raw reads were error-corrected and collapsed into unique sequences by a nearest-neighbor algorithm in which closely related sequences were merged to remove PCR and sequencing errors. CDR3 sequences were aligned to IMGT reference sequences to assign V, D and J gene segments. Each retained sequence needed at least a six-nucleotide match to both a V gene segment and a J gene segment. Rearrangements were called productive when the CDR3 lacked stop codons and stayed in frame with V and J; all others were non-productive. CDR3 was defined according to IMGT convention as the region running from the second conserved V-encoded cysteine to the conserved J-encoded phenylalanine. The earlier analysis of 587 of the donors excluded any sequence lacking an unambiguous match to a single V gene segment. An earlier analysis of over 450 of the donors classified V segments as functional when productive rearrangements were above 56.7% and as segregating when the standard deviation between donors was above 5%. A statistical classification framework was built for diagnosing cytomegalovirus status from the catalog of TCR beta chain sequences. In a later analysis, TCR nucleotide sequences were compared against IMGT/GENE-DB human TR gene sequences so that V and J genes could be assigned. In a later analysis, CDR3 sequences and most-parsimonious VDJ recombination scenarios were assigned using the TCRdist pipeline. In a later analysis, every TCR beta chain was defined by the combination of its CDR3 amino acid sequence and its V-gene family, and reads without a unique V-gene family were dropped. As a way to deal with suspected cross-contamination and a sequencing artifact, a later analysis dropped under 600 nucleotide sequences that were highly shared and had low generation probability. In a later analysis, a clonal expansion index for each public chain was calculated from normalized within-repertoire ranks of inferred template counts. In a later analysis, generation probabilities were computed using a VDJ recombination model fitted to out-of-frame rearrangements, and the results were checked against IGoR. A later analysis scored TCR-TCR, TCR-HLA and TCR-CMV co-occurrence with hypergeometric tests, applying a repertoire-size bias correction to TCR pairs. False discovery rates were estimated in a later analysis by permuting HLA or CMV assignments 20 times. A later analysis grouped co-occurring TCRs with DBSCAN, adding TCRdist sequence similarity when clustering within HLA-allele-positive subsets. Co-occurrence clustering excluded repertoires with fewer than 30,000 or more than 120,000 public chains, plus five with anomalous nucleotide sharing. The source is immuneACCESS, and TCRdb retained only in-frame sequences with V and J called. Part of the clones is not carried over; for the studies checked, unresolved V genes explain less than half of this, and the remainder is unexplained. That table gives V, J and clone size, and the DNA gave D and trimming. Recorded for this sample are fewer than 250,000 clones; roughly four fifths of them occurred a single time. The top ten constitute around 3.2% of the sample.

This specimen belongs to a study of cytomegalovirus exposure and HLA in healthy donors (dated by TCRdb to between 2016 and 2019). In the study overall: An earlier analysis of approximately 640 of the donors reported approximately 270 Gb of sequence data and roughly 110 million unique TCR beta sequences from around 200 million T cells. In addition to the first cohort of 666 subjects, a separate validation cohort of 120 different subjects was used. Every repertoire in the discovery cohort had been generated on one and the same sequencing platform. Rather than drawing on any new phenotypic data, the later analysis identified candidate immune exposures from TCR beta sequences and the way those sequences occurred across donors. An earlier analysis of approximately 630 of the donors applied high-throughput TCR beta sequencing to assess whether each TCR beta V gene segment acted as functional or pseudogenic. A later analysis re-examined previously published TCR beta repertoires from over 500 donors and added high-resolution HLA genotyping to investigate patterns of TCR occurrence. In a later genetic analysis, genome-wide SNP genotypes for about 60% of the 666 donors were used, and that subset was treated as a discovery cohort. Typing coverage differed by locus: A, B, C, DRB1 and DQB1 were typed in roughly 620-640 donors, DQA1 in about 500, DPA1 in over 600, and DPB1 in approximately 450. The aim of the study was to test whether cataloging public T cell receptors could identify signatures of past pathogen exposure. Donor age, sex, ethnicity and CMV serostatus were compiled together with the repertoire data. High-throughput TCR immunosequencing, statistical association of individual TCRs with disease status, and machine learning were combined to predict cytomegalovirus infection status. A few DR-DQ haplotypes were treated as single units for association and clustering because of strong linkage in the cohort. Of the 350 to 450 genotyped donors, over 65% fell in the genetic ancestry cluster associated with self-reported Caucasian donors. Using immunosequencing, the study profiled T cell repertoires from fewer than 700 subjects and related those repertoires to cytomegalovirus serostatus. Around 320 gigabases of sequencing data and 70 million to 100 million unique TCR sequences were included in an early release covering roughly 600 HLA-typed donors. Class I and class II HLA loci were covered by the typing at four-digit resolution. On average, 235,054 unique TCR beta nucleotide sequences were sequenced per donor among 398 genotyped donors of the cohort, with roughly a sixth of those sequences being non-productive. On the study overall, not on this receptor specifically: The only immune exposure information available for the cohort was CMV serostatus. A further reported finding was that TCR beta sequences accurately predicted the HLA-A and HLA-B alleles for most subjects in the first cohort. V-gene and J-gene trimming of TCR beta chains was associated with a missense DCLRE1C variant in a later genetic analysis, and the association was replicated in an independent cohort. The cohort was sequenced for TCR beta chains only, and without alpha or paired-chain data the features that could be detected were limited. Compared with the 666-donor mean, donors in an Asian-associated ancestry cluster had fewer N-insertions in productive TCRs, according to a later genetic analysis. In both the original and validation cohorts, the classifier was reported to diagnose cytomegalovirus status with high specificity and sensitivity. Sequencing depth was assumed to be roughly uniform across donors in the presence/absence analyses, though that assumption may not hold. In a later analysis, HLA-associated TCR beta chains showed more clonal expansion and lower generation probabilities than non-associated chains that were equally common. Several of the top co-occurrence clusters appeared to be linked to parvovirus B19, influenza, CMV and Epstein-Barr virus, according to a later analysis. In the study, 150 to 200 TCR beta chains were listed as associated with cytomegalovirus. Specific HLA alleles were associated with 15,000 to 20,000 TCR beta sequences at a false discovery rate of 0.05 in a later analysis. A group of highly shared sequence variants was considered likely to be a technical artifact of the sequencing pipeline. Because HLA typing was missing for some donors at each locus, association tests included only the typed subset. Most TCR sequences were seen in very few donors, while some public TCRs were found in many individuals. Most CMV-associated TCR beta chains appeared to be HLA-restricted in a later analysis, and the HLA associations seemed to be driven largely by CMV exposure. Correlated functional status among segregating V segments might reflect linkage disequilibrium, but an unknown experimental factor could not be ruled out. In a later analysis, the rate of TCR association differed among HLA loci, with DRB1 alleles having the most associated TCRs and HLA-C alleles having the fewest. In vitro tests confirmed that three of the cytomegalovirus-associated TCR beta chains recognize cytomegalovirus antigens. The earlier analysis of 587 of the donors excluded roughly 16 rarely observed V segments, including chromosome 9 orphons, because counts were too low. The authors suggested that the approach could potentially be generalized to other disease states and immunological phenotypes. In an earlier analysis of 587 of the donors, most TCR beta V segments appeared in productive rearrangements about 87% or about 30% of the time, broadly matching IMGT annotations. When HLA alleles, especially DR and DQ, strongly co-occurred, TCR associations were difficult to assign to individual alleles.

The sequencing input was PBMCs. This clonotype was sampled from a woman between 25 and 40 years old in good health and CMV-seropositive.

Read as DNA, the sequence is TGCGCCAGCAGCCCGATAGGGACTAGCGAAGGCGAGCAGTACTTC. The resulting protein is CASSPIGTSEGEQYF. The V and J genes are TRBV5-1 and TRBJ2-7; TRBD2 agrees with 10 junctional bases. The CDR3 sequence holds 15 residues, the cysteine and phenylalanine included. The CDR3 DNA has 45 bases and is translated from base 1. CDR1 SGHRS and CDR2 YFSETQ were looked up in the germline V gene. V has 4 bases trimmed and J has 6 bases trimmed; junction bases matching no gene number 10.